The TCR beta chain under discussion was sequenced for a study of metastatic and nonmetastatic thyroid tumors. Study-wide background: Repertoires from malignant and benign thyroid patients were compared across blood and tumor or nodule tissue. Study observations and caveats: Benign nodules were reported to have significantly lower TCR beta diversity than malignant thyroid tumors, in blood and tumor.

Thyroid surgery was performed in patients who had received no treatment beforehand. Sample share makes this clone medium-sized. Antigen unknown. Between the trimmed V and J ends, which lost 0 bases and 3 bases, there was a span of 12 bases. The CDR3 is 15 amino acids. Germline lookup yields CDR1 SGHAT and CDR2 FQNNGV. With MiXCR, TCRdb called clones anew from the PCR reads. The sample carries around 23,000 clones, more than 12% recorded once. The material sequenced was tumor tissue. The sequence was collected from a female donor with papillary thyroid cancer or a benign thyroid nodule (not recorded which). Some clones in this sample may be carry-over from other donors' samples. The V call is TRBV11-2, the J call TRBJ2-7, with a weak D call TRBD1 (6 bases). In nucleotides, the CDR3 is TGTGCCAGCAGCTTAGATGGGGGACACTTCTACGAGCAGTACTTC. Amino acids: CASSLDGGHFYEQYF. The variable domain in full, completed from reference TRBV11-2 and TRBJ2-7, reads EAGVAQSPRYKIIEKRQSVAFWCNPISGHATLYWYQQILGQGPKLLIQFQNNGVVDDSQLPKDRFSAERLKGVDSTLKIQPAKLEDSAVYLCASSLDGGHFYEQYFGPGTRLTVT.